This T cell receptor (beta chain) originates from a study of CD8+CD57+ T cells in acquired aplastic anemia. Study at large: Sorted CD4+ and CD8+ cells yielded about 2.9 ug of DNA on average.

As regards this clonotype: Its specificity is unknown. A much bigger clone sits one base away, suggesting this may be a read error.

The sequenced patients had an expansion of CD8+CD57+ cells seen by flow cytometry. Blood samples were obtained from patients who had received no prior therapy. Germline V gene lookup returns CDR1 SGHAT and CDR2 FQNNGV. This CDR3 contains 17 residues. Deletions cut 0 bases from V and 5 bases from J, with 17 bases between. Profiles of TCR beta VDJ and CDR3 were generated from a genomic DNA template. TCRdb re-called the reads through MiXCR, storing one row per CDR3 protein. The profile shows roughly 250,000 distinct CDR3 sequences, around 43% of them singletons. Study-wide points: The same twenty-nine CD8+ CDR3 sequences occurred in patients and in controls. Between patients and controls, CD8+ Simpson's diversity did not vary significantly.

The rearrangement links TRBV11-2 to TRBJ1-5, with D hard to call. This TCR came from a human donor with aplastic anemia. The material sequenced was sorted CD4+, CD8+, or CD8+CD57+ T cells (not recorded which) from PBMCs. Here the CDR3 reads CASSLETAQAHDQPQHF. The CDR3 nucleotides read TGTGCCAGCAGCTTAGAAACAGCCCAGGCGCACGATCAGCCCCAGCATTTT.